Listed here is a single TCR beta chain. What it binds is not known. This record comes from a study of Ad26.COV2.S vaccination and SARS-CoV-2 variants. Study in general: The donor participated in the COV1001 trial, in its Ad26.COV2.S arm. Donor got 5x10^10 or 1x10^11 viral particles of Ad26.COV2.S. Regarding the study as a whole: Vaccine recipients posted higher spike-specific TCR breadth than their placebo counterparts.

The table came from immunoSEQ multiplex PCR; TCRdb's copy has only in-frame clones and leaves some out. The sample contains more than 300,000 clones, roughly 90% of which appear only once. The V end was cut by 2 bases, the J end by 5 bases, with 15 bases between. This CDR3 has 15 amino acids. The germline CDR1 and CDR2 sequences are MDHEN and SYDVKM. The treatment denotes: around 19 received Ad26.COV2.S at low or high dose, single or two shots; roughly 5 received placebo; per-sample allocation not given. The investigators took samples on day 63 after the first vaccine or placebo injection. This material consisted of peripheral blood, taken in a trial of Ad26.COV2.S vaccine versus placebo. V usage is TRBV28 and J usage is TRBJ2-5; D is perhaps TRBD2 (6 bases). This TCR was recovered from a person aged 18-65 years who received the Ad26.COV2.S COVID-19 vaccine or a placebo. DNA of the CDR3: TGTGCCAGCAGTTTACCGTTGGCGGGAAGGGAGACCCAGTACTTC. Its translation: CASSLPLAGRETQYF.